The 32 T cell receptor beta chains reported below all come from one sample, sequenced in a study of T cells in Graves' hyperthyroidism and ophthalmopathy (dated by TCRdb to between 2018 and 2020). The library was prepared using multiplex PCR. The reads were generated on an Illumina HiSeq 2000. Amplification of TCR beta CDR3 regions was carried out from RNA transcripts. The TCR CDR3 was subjected to a first round of RT-PCR using the HTBI primer set and the Qiagen OneStep RT-PCR kit. TCRdb applied fastp at Q25 and MiXCR to the public reads, then kept only in-frame beta chains. For every CDR3 protein sequence, its rows merge into one entry that carries the most common genes and DNA. Across this sample there are a few hundred thousand distinct CDR3 sequences, with about 18% seen only once. The ten largest clones capture under 55% of the sample. Sequenced input: blood. The receptors derive from a woman aged 45-65 years with Graves' hyperthyroidism.

CDR3 protein: CASSLWWATGTDTQYF. For the CDR3, the DNA is TGCGCCAGCAGCTTGTGGTGGGCGACAGGAACAGATACGCAGTATTTT. The V call is TRBV5-1, the J call TRBJ2-3, with TRBD1 as a possible D gene (6 bases). V gave up 1 base and J gave up 3 bases, with 15 bases separating them. The CDR3 length is 16 residues. Germline V gene data show CDR1 as SGHRS and CDR2 as YFSETQ.

The CDR3 region is CASRDRGHGEKLFF. The CDR3, as DNA: TGTGCCAGCAGGGACAGGGGTCATGGGGAAAAACTGTTTTTT. This chain links TRBV2 with TRBJ1-4; 9 nucleotides match TRBD1. J was trimmed by 8 bases and V by 6 bases; bases with no gene match: 7. The CDR3 runs 14 residues. The germline CDR1 and CDR2 sequences are SNHLY and FYNNEI.

There are many counts of this clonotype. The chain employs TRBV20-1 and TRBJ2-3, with TRBD2 matching over 9 bases. The CDR3 contains 15 residues. The V gene's germline CDR1 is DFQATT and CDR2 SNEGSKA (reference sequence). J gave up 4 bases and V 4 bases, and 9 bases lay outside the gene matches. CDR3 nucleotide sequence: TGCAGTGCTACGCATGGGACTAGCTTGCCAGATACGCAGTATTTT. Encoded protein: CSATHGTSLPDTQYF.

As to this clonotype: A clone one base away is much larger, so this may be a read error. The CDR3, as DNA: TGTGCCACTATCCTTGGGCGGGGGGAAACGAACACTGAAGCTTTCTTT. Translated: CATILGRGETNTEAFF. The V and J genes are TRBV2 and TRBJ1-1; maybe TRBD1 (5 bases). The CDR3 totals 16 residues. Trimming shortened V by 10 bases and J by 1 base, and 22 bases separated the two germline ends. Germline CDR1 reads SNHLY; CDR2 reads FYNNEI.

This clonotype was seen more than once but under ten times. The V call is TRBV2, the J call TRBJ1-1; 7 nucleotides align to TRBD1. V was pared by 6 bases and J by 6 bases, with 4 bases of the junction left unmatched. This CDR3 comprises 12 residues. Germline V gene sequence: CDR1 SNHLY, CDR2 FYNNEI. The CDR3 DNA reads as TGTGCCAGCAGGCGGGACAGCTCTGAAGCTTTCTTT. Residues: CASRRDSSEAFF.

V usage is TRBV2 and J usage is TRBJ2-7; D uncertain. The CDR3 has 13 amino acids. V lost 8 bases and J 2 bases, leaving 13 bases between the germline ends. In germline, CDR1 is SNHLY, CDR2 FYNNEI. The CDR3 nucleotides read TGTGCCAGCTTGGCAGGAAACCCCTACGAGCAGTACGTC. Protein: CASLAGNPYEQYV.

The chain links TRBV19 to TRBJ1-1; D is possibly TRBD1 (6 bases). The V and J ends lost 4 bases and 7 bases respectively, with 16 bases between them. CDR1 and CDR2 from the germline V gene are LNHDA and SQIVND (reference sequence). CDR3 length: 14 amino acids. CDR3 residues: CASSRRQVGGEAFF. CDR3 DNA sequence: TGTGCCAGTAGTAGGAGACAGGTCGGTGGTGAAGCTTTCTTT.

This clonotype was detected ten times or more. This chain uses TRBV9 with TRBJ2-3; no firm D call. The germline gives CDR1 SGDLS, CDR2 YYNGEE. CDR3 length: 13 amino acids. V lost 3 bases to trimming and J lost 5 bases, with 10 bases between them. CDR3 loop: CASSADGKDTQYF. The DNA of the CDR3 is TGTGCCAGCAGCGCAGACGGTAAAGATACGCAGTATTTT.

This clonotype was recorded many times. The rearrangement links TRBV27 to TRBJ2-1; D gene unclear. Trimming removed 8 bases from V and 8 bases from J, with 10 bases in between. Germline CDR1 reads MNHEY; CDR2 reads SMNVEV (reference sequence). The CDR3 contains 11 residues. CDR3 in amino acids: CASGPGDEQFF. The CDR3 coding sequence is TGTGCCAGCGGACCTGGGGATGAGCAGTTCTTC.

The chain recombines TRBV6-1 with TRBJ2-2, with a tentative D call TRBD1 (5 bases). The CDR3 has 15 residues. Trimming removed 4 bases at V and 3 bases at J, with 12 bases between. Germline V CDR1 and CDR2: MNHNS, SASEGT. CDR3 bases: TGTGCCAGCAGTGGGTTTAGGGGTTACACCGGGGAGCTGTTTTTT. Its protein product is CASSGFRGYTGELFF.

The sample holds many counts of this clonotype. The V and J genes are TRBV6-1 and TRBJ1-2; D is perhaps TRBD1 (6 bases). The CDR3 spans 13 residues. The germline V gene has CDR1 MNHNS and CDR2 SASEGT. Trimming removed 8 bases from V and 4 bases from J, with 14 bases in between. Here the CDR3 reads CASGVQGIYGYTF. CDR3 sequence (DNA): TGTGCCAGCGGGGTACAGGGCATCTATGGCTACACCTTC.

With regard to this clonotype: One base away lies a much larger clone, so this may be a sequencing read error. The chain has TRBV7-2 and TRBJ2-3; 11 bases agree with TRBD2. The CDR3 totals 15 residues. Germline CDR1 and CDR2: SGHTA and FQGNSA. Trimming at V came to 3 bases and at J to 4 bases, leaving 3 bases not matched to a gene. The CDR3 loop reads CASSFSGGGPDTQYF. The DNA of the CDR3 is TGTGCCAGCAGCTTTAGCGGGGGGGGCCCAGATACGCAGTATTTT.

Many counts were recorded for this clonotype. The chain couples TRBV3-1 to TRBJ1-1; D possibly corresponds to TRBD1 (6 bases). V was shortened by 4 bases and J by 1 base, with 13 bases between the two germline ends. The CDR3 has 15 amino acids. Germline V gene sequence: CDR1 LGHDT, CDR2 YNNKEL (reference sequence). This CDR3 is CASSPGTLANTEAFF. The CDR3 coding sequence is TGTGCCAGCAGCCCCGGGACACTTGCGAACACTGAAGCTTTCTTT.

This clonotype has a handful of counts. V is TRBV19 and J is TRBJ2-1; possibly TRBD1 or TRBD2 for D (5 bases each). The V gene's germline CDR1 is LNHDA and CDR2 SQIVND (reference sequence). The V end lost 5 bases, the J end lost 5 bases, and 19 bases lay between the germline ends. This CDR3 comprises 16 residues. This chain's CDR3 is CASSPPGPLLHNEQFF. CDR3 DNA: TGTGCCAGTAGTCCACCGGGACCCCTACTGCACAATGAGCAGTTCTTC.

At least ten counts were recorded for this clonotype. The V gene is TRBV7-8, the J gene TRBJ2-1; 13 positions agree with TRBD2. Losses at the gene ends were 5 bases for V and 10 bases for J; bases not matched to a gene: 11. From germline, CDR1 is SGHVS and CDR2 FQNEAQ. The CDR3 is 16 amino acids. CDR3: CASSPRTSGSSVEQFF. The CDR3 nucleotides read TGTGCCAGCAGCCCTCGGACTAGCGGGAGCTCGGTAGAGCAGTTCTTC.

This clonotype was detected many times. J is TRBJ2-3 and V is TRBV6-2 or TRBV6-3; 10 positions agree with TRBD2. Germline lookup yields CDR1 MNHEY and CDR2 SVGEGT. The CDR3 extends over 15 amino acids. Losses at the gene ends were 3 bases for V and 1 base for J; bases not matched to a gene: 1. Here the CDR3 reads CASSYGTSGTDTQYF. The CDR3 nucleotides read TGTGCCAGCAGTTATGGGACTAGCGGCACAGATACGCAGTATTTT.

This chain links TRBV28 with TRBJ2-5; D may be TRBD2 (6 bases). This CDR3 is 15 amino acids long. Germline CDR1 MDHEN, CDR2 SYDVKM. V lost 7 bases to trimming and J lost 3 bases, with 18 bases between them. The CDR3 region has the DNA TGTGCCAGCACCCCGGGACTGAGGAAAGAAGAGACCCAGTACTTC. Its translation is CASTPGLRKEETQYF. The full variable domain, rest sourced from reference TRBV28 and TRBJ2-5, is DVKVTQSSRYLVKRTGEKVFLECVQDMDHENMFWYRQDPGLGLRLIYFSYDVKMKEKGDIPEGYSVSREKKERFSLILESASTNQTSMYLCASTPGLRKEETQYFGPGTRLLVL.

The table lists this clonotype with a few counts. This may stem from a read error, because a much larger clone lies one nucleotide away. The missing conserved phenylalanine or tryptophan at the end of this CDR3 makes a read error likely. This chain connects TRBV10-3 to TRBJ1-1; D remains unclear. The CDR3 consists of 13 residues. The ends were cut back, 2 bases at V and 1 base at J, with 5 bases in the middle. CDR1 is ENHRY and CDR2 is SYGVKD in the germline V gene. CDR3 loop: CAISERENTEAFL. The CDR3 nucleotides read TGTGCCATCAGTGAGCGGGAGAACACTGAAGCTTTCCTT.

The J gene is TRBJ2-1, the V gene TRBV5-1; D is undetermined. V shed 1 base and J shed 2 bases, with 13 bases lying between them. Looked up from germline, CDR1 is SGHRS and CDR2 is YFSETQ. The CDR3 extends over 16 amino acids. CDR3 amino acids: CASSLRLAPTYNEQFF. Written as DNA, the CDR3 is TGCGCCAGCAGCTTGCGTTTGGCCCCTACCTACAATGAGCAGTTCTTC.

In its sample, this clonotype was seen many times. The chain couples TRBV29-1 to TRBJ2-1; the match to TRBD1 covers 11 bases. V shed 6 bases and J 5 bases; nucleotides not matched to a gene: 6. Germline V gives CDR1 SQVTM, CDR2 ANQGSEA. The CDR3 runs to 14 residues. The CDR3 spells CSVRDRGTNNEQFF. DNA for the CDR3: TGCAGCGTCCGGGACAGGGGGACCAACAATGAGCAGTTCTTC.

Only a few counts were recorded for this clonotype. The chain carries TRBV9 and TRBJ1-1, with a possible D match to TRBD1 (6 bases). Trimming left V 0 bases short and J 1 base short, with 10 bases between. Germline CDR1 reads SGDLS; CDR2 reads YYNGEE. This CDR3 comprises 15 residues. The CDR3 loop reads CASSVATGTNTEAFF. The CDR3 DNA reads as TGTGCCAGCAGCGTAGCTACAGGGACGAACACTGAAGCTTTCTTT.

Details on this clonotype: A much larger clone differs from this one at a single base, so this may be a read error. The V call is TRBV2, the J call TRBJ1-1; no clear D gene. The V and J ends lost 7 bases and 0 bases respectively, with 15 bases between them. This CDR3 region has 15 residues. Germline V gene lookup returns CDR1 SNHLY and CDR2 FYNNEI. CDR3 DNA: TGTGCCAGCAAATTAGGGAACCCAATGAACACTGAAGCTTTCTTT. It is translated as CASKLGNPMNTEAFF.

The table lists this clonotype with many counts. The chain joins TRBV12-3 or TRBV12-4 to TRBJ2-7, with a weak D call TRBD2 (6 bases). Trimming left V 6 bases short and J 2 bases short, with 11 bases between. This CDR3 region has 13 residues. The CDR3 spells CASSRTGAYEQYF. CDR3 bases: TGTGCCAGCAGCAGGACGGGAGCCTACGAGCAGTACTTC.

Only a few counts were recorded for this clonotype. The V and J genes are TRBV3-1 and TRBJ1-2; D uncertain. The CDR3 is 16 residues long. V shed 5 bases and J shed 4 bases, with 20 bases lying between them. Germline CDR1 is LGHDT and CDR2 is YNNKEL (reference sequence). CDR3 sequence reads: CASSSLGGPTIYGYTF. The CDR3 coding sequence is TGTGCCAGCAGCTCCCTGGGAGGGCCCACTATCTATGGCTACACCTTC.

This clonotype was seen at least ten times. V gene TRBV30 combines with J gene TRBJ1-2, with a possible D match to TRBD1 (6 bases). From germline, CDR1 is GTSNPN and CDR2 SVGIG (reference sequence). V lost 4 bases and J 1 base, leaving 7 bases between the germline ends. This CDR3 contains 12 residues. CDR3 in amino acids: CAWTGDNYGYTF. CDR3 nucleotide sequence: TGTGCCTGGACAGGGGATAACTATGGCTACACCTTC.

On this clonotype itself: Being one base from a much bigger clone, this may be a read error. V gene TRBV5-1 combines with J gene TRBJ2-1, with 8 bases that match TRBD2. The V gene's germline CDR1 is SGHRS and CDR2 YFSETQ. V shed 4 bases and J 2 bases; nucleotides not matched to a gene: 5. This CDR3 is 15 amino acids long. The CDR3 sequence is CASSGELAAYNEQFF. DNA for the CDR3: TGCGCCAGCAGCGGGGAACTAGCGGCCTACAATGAGCAGTTCTTC. The full variable domain, in which reference TRBV5-1 and TRBJ2-1 provide the parts outside the CDR3, is KAGVTQTPRYLIKTRGQQVTLSCSPISGHRSVSWYQQTPGQGLQFLFEYFSETQRNKGNFPGRFSGRQFSNSRSEMNVSTLELGDSALYLCASSGELAAYNEQFFGPGTRLTVL.

This clonotype has more than one count but fewer than ten. The chain employs TRBV20-1 and TRBJ2-1; 8 nucleotides line up with TRBD2. The germline CDR1 and CDR2 sequences are DFQATT and SNEGSKA (reference sequence). V trimming: 4 bases; J trimming: 4 bases; junction bases outside the gene matches: 9. The CDR3 has 15 residues. CDR3 region: CSATQRGKSYNEQFF. The DNA of the CDR3 is TGCAGTGCTACCCAGCGGGGGAAGTCGTACAATGAGCAGTTCTTC.

In regard to this clonotype: A read error may be the cause here, since a much bigger clone is one base away. The V call is TRBV5-1, the J call TRBJ2-7; 13 bases are a match to TRBD2. The CDR3 has 17 amino acids. Germline values: CDR1 SGHRS, CDR2 YFSETQ. CDR3 DNA: TGCGCCGGCAGCTTGGCCTGGACTAGCGGGAGCACCTACGAGCAGTACTTC. Amino acid sequence: CAGSLAWTSGSTYEQYF. Looking up the rest from reference TRBV5-1 and TRBJ2-7 gives the full variable domain: KAGVTQTPRYLIKTRGQQVTLSCSPISGHRSVSWYQQTPGQGLQFLFEYFSETQRNKGNFPGRFSGRQFSNSRSEMNVSTLELGDSALYLCAGSLAWTSGSTYEQYFGPGTRLTVT.

In this sample, this clonotype turned up many times. The V and J genes are TRBV12-3 or TRBV12-4 and TRBJ2-4; the D gene is possibly TRBD1 (6 bases). The CDR3 consists of 15 residues. Trimming stripped 5 bases from V and 1 base from J, with 12 bases between. The CDR3 is CASSRIDRAKNIQYF. In nucleotides, the CDR3 is TGTGCCAGCAGTAGGATAGACAGGGCCAAAAACATTCAGTACTTC.

The table lists this clonotype with many counts. The chain joins TRBV11-3 to TRBJ2-1; 7 positions match TRBD1. The V gene end was trimmed by 1 base and the J gene end by 3 bases; junction bases not matched to a gene: 12. CDR3 length: 18 amino acids. In germline, CDR1 is SGHNT, CDR2 YENEEA. Here the CDR3 reads CASSLVPRGTKNYNEQFF. The CDR3 nucleotides read TGTGCCAGCAGCTTAGTCCCCAGGGGGACAAAAAACTACAATGAGCAGTTCTTC. Drawing the rest from reference TRBV11-3 and TRBJ2-1, the complete variable domain is EAGVVQSPRYKIIEKKQPVAFWCNPISGHNTLYWYLQNLGQGPELLIRYENEEAVDDSQLPKDRFSAERLKGVDSTLKIQPAELGDSAVYLCASSLVPRGTKNYNEQFFGPGTRLTVL.

This clonotype was seen only a few times. The chain combines TRBV7-9 with TRBJ1-1, with 7 bases lining up with TRBD1. The ends lost 4 bases at V and 7 bases at J; junction bases unmatched: 6. Germline V gene lookup returns CDR1 SEHNR and CDR2 FQNEAQ (reference sequence). The CDR3 extends over 13 amino acids. The CDR3 reads CASSSTGNGEAFF. DNA of the CDR3: TGTGCCAGCAGCTCGACAGGGAACGGTGAAGCTTTCTTT.

CDR3 region: CASPPGTGGGNQPQHF. In DNA form, the CDR3 reads TGTGCCAGCCCTCCCGGGACAGGGGGCGGCAATCAGCCCCAGCATTTT. The chain links TRBV25-1 to TRBJ1-5, with 12 bases that match TRBD1. Germline V gene lookup returns CDR1 MGHDK and CDR2 SYGVNS. With 8 bases clipped from V and 2 bases from J, the junction kept 7 bases outside the gene matches. The CDR3 length is 16 residues.